This T cell receptor (beta chain) appears in the sequencing data of a study of shared clonotypes between healthy human individuals. Repertoires were generated with immunoSEQ multiplex PCR, while TCRdb's copy carries only in-frame clones and drops some. There are fewer than 850,000 clones in the sample; around 96% occur only once, and around 0.21% lies in the top ten. Study-level findings and limits: Though the depth was large, rarefaction showed that sorted-subset sequencing was incomplete. Donor clonotype sharing was expected to depend on sequencing depth. Estimated richness was generally greater in naive than memory subsets.

On this clone: The antigen is undetermined.

CD45RO-negative CD8 cells positively selected for CCR7 made up the naive population, which excluded terminally differentiated effector memory CD45RA+ cells. Trimming left V 8 bases short and J 15 bases short, with 13 bases between. This CDR3 spans 10 amino acids. Germline CDR1 is SNHLY and CDR2 is FYNNEI. The chain couples TRBV2 to TRBJ1-4; D is ambiguous. Sequenced: naive CD8+ T cells sorted from blood. The source of this sequence is a man between 25 and 39 years old in good health. CDR3 sequence reads: CASGSAELFF. In DNA, the CDR3 is TGTGCCAGCGGTTCTGCAGAATTGTTTTTT.